This TCR beta chain was sequenced in a study of OX40 agonist ivuxolimab in advanced cancers. Measured with immunoSEQ multiplex PCR; TCRdb has only the in-frame clones, and not every one. This table has around 84,000 clones, 65% to 85% appearing once. The V gene lost 0 bases and the J gene lost 2 bases, with 10 bases spanning the gap. The CDR3 length is 15 residues. Germline V gene data show CDR1 as MNHEY and CDR2 as SVGAGI. This receptor was identified in an adult with an advanced solid tumor such as melanoma, head and neck, liver or kidney cancer. The input for sequencing was CD4+ or CD8+ T cells sorted from blood, taken in a trial of the OX40 agonist ivuxolimab. This chain uses TRBV6-5 with TRBJ1-1, with D tentatively TRBD1 (6 bases). In DNA form, the CDR3 reads TGTGCCAGCAGTTACTCGGGACAACAAAACACTGAAGCTTTCTTT. This translates into CASSYSGQQNTEAFF.